This TCR beta chain was obtained from a study of T cells after yellow fever vaccination. CDR1 SGHRS and CDR2 YFSETQ come from the germline V gene. The length of the CDR3 is 14 residues. Trimming left V 0 bases short and J 5 bases short, with 12 bases between. One entry per CDR3 protein results from TCRdb running MiXCR on the 5' RACE reads. The profile shows around 310,000 distinct CDR3 sequences, 3.6% of them singletons. At least ten counts were recorded for this clonotype. This TCR derives from a man between 18 and 29 years old who received the YFV17D yellow fever vaccine. The material was PBMCs, obtained on the day of the yellow fever booster vaccination. This chain joins TRBV5-1 and TRBJ2-7; possibly TRBD2 for D (5 bases). The CDR3 DNA follows: TGCGCCAGCAGCTTGGTGAGGGAACTTGACGAGCAGTACTTC. Residues: CASSLVRELDEQYF.